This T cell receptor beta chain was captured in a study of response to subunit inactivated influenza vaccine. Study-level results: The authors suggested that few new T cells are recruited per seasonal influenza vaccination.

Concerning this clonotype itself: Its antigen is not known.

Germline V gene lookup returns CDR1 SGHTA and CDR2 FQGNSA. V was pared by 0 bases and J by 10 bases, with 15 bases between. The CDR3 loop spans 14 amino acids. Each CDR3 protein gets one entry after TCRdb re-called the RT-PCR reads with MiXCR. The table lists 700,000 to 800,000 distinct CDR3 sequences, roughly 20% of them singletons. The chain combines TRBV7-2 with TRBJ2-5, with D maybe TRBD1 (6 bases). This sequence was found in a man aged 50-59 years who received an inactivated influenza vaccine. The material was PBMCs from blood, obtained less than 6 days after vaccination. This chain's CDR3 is CASSLATARGGQYF. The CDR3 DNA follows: TGTGCCAGCAGCTTAGCGACTGCCAGAGGGGGCCAGTACTTC.